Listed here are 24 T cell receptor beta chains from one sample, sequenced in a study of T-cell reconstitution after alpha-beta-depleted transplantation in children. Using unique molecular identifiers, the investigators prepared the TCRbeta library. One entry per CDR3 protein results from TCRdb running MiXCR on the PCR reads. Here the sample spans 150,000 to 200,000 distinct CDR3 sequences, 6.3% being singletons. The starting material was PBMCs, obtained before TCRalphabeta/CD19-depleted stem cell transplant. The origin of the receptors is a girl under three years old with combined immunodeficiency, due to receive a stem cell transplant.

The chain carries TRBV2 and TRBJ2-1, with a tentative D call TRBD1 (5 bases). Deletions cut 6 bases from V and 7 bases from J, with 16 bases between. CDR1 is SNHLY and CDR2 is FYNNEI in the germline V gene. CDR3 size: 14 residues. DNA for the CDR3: TGTGCCAGCAGGCGTGATCCAGGGTTGAATGAGCAGTTCTTC. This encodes CASRRDPGLNEQFF.

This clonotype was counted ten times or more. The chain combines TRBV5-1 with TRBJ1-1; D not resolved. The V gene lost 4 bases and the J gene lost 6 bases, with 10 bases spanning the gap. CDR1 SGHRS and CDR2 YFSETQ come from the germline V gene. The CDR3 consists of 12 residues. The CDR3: CASSPSGAEAFF. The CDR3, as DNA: TGCGCCAGCAGCCCCTCTGGGGCTGAAGCTTTCTTT.

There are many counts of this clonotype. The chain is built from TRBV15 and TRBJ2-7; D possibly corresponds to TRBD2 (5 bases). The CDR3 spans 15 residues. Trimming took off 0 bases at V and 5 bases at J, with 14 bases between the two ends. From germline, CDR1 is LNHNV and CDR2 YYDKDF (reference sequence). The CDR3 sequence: CATSRDLGGLDEQYF. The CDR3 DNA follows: TGTGCCACCAGCAGAGATCTGGGCGGGTTAGACGAGCAGTACTTC.

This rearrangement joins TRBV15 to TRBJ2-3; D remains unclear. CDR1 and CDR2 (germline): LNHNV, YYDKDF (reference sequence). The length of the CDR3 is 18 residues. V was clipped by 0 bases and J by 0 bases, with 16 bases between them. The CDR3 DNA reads TGTGCCACCAGCAGAGATAAGGACCATCTAATCAGCACAGATACGCAGTATTTT. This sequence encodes CATSRDKDHLISTDTQYF.

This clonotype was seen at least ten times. The DNA of the CDR3 is TGCAGTGCTAGCAAATCTTTCGAATTGAACACTGAAGCTTTCTTT. Protein: CSASKSFELNTEAFF. This sequence joins TRBV20-1 and TRBJ1-1; D remains ambiguous. Germline CDR1 reads DFQATT; CDR2 reads SNEGSKA (reference sequence). The CDR3 runs to 15 residues. Trimming took off 3 bases at V and 0 bases at J, with 14 bases between the two ends.

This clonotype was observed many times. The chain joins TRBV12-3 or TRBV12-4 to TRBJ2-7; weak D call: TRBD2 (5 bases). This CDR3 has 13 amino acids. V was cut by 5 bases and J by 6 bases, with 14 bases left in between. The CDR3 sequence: CASSTRTGGEQYF. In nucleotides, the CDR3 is TGTGCCAGCAGTACCCGGACTGGCGGCGAGCAGTACTTC.

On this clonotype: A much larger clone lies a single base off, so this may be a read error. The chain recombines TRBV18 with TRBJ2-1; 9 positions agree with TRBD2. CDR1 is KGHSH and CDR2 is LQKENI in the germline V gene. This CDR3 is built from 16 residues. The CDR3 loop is CASSPDIGGRVDEEFF. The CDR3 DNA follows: TGTGCCAGCTCACCCGACATAGGCGGGAGGGTAGATGAGGAGTTCTTC.

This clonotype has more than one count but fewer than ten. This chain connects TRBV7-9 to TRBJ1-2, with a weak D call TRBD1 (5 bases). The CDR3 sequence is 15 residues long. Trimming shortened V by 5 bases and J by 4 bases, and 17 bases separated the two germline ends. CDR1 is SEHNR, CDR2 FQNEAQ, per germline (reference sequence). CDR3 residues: CASSPGRVRGYGYTF. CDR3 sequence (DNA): TGTGCCAGCAGCCCAGGGCGGGTTAGGGGCTATGGCTACACCTTC.

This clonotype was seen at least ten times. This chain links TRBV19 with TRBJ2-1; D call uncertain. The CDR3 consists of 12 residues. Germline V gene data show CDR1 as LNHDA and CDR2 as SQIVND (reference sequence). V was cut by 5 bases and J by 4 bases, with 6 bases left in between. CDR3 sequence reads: CASSDGYNEQFF. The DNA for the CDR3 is TGTGCCAGTAGTGACGGGTACAATGAGCAGTTCTTC.

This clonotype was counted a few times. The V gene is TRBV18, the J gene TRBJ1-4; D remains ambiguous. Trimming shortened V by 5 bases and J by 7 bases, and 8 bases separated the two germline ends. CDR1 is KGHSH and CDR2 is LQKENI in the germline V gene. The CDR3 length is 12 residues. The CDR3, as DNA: TGTGCCAGCTCAGATGTTGGTGAAAAACTGTTTTTT. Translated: CASSDVGEKLFF.

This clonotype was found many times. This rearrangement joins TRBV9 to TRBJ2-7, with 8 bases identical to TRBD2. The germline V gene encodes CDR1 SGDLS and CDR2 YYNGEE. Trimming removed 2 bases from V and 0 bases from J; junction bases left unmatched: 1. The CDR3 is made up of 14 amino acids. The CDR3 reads CASSVSGTSYEQYF. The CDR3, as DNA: TGTGCCAGCAGCGTTAGCGGGACCTCCTACGAGCAGTACTTC.

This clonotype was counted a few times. CDR3 sequence reads: CASSQLLLAQGSQETQYF. The CDR3 region has the DNA TGCGCCAGCAGCCAACTTTTGTTAGCGCAAGGATCACAAGAGACCCAGTACTTC. The gene calls are TRBV4-1 and TRBJ2-5; perhaps TRBD2 as D (5 bases). Trimming took 2 bases from V and 2 from J, leaving 21 bases between them. CDR3 length: 18 residues. The germline V gene has CDR1 MGHRA and CDR2 YSYEKL.

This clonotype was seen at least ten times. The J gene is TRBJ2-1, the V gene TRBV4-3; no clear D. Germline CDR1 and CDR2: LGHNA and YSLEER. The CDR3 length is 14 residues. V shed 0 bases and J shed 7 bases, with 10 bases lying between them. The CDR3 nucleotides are TGCGCCAGCAGCCAAGATCCGGTTTGGAATGAGCAGTTCTTC. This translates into CASSQDPVWNEQFF.

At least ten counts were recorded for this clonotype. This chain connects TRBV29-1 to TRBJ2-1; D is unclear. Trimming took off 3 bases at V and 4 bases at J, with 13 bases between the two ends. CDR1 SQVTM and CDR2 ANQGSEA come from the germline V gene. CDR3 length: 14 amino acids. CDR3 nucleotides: TGCAGCGTTGAGTCGGATCGATTATACAATGAGCAGTTCTTC. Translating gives CSVESDRLYNEQFF.

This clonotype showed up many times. The CDR3 spells CASSSQGTPFYGYTF. The CDR3 nucleotides are TGTGCCAGCAGTTCCCAGGGGACTCCCTTCTATGGCTACACCTTC. V is TRBV12-3 or TRBV12-4 and J is TRBJ1-2, with D maybe TRBD1 (6 bases). Trimming pared 4 bases from V and 4 bases from J, leaving 16 bases between. This CDR3 is 15 amino acids long.

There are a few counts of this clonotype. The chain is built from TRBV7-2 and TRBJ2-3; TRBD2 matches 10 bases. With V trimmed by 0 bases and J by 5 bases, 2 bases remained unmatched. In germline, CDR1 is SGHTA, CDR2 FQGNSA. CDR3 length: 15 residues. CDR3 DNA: TGTGCCAGCAGCTTAGCGGTAGCGGGAGGAGATACGCAGTATTTT. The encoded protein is CASSLAVAGGDTQYF.

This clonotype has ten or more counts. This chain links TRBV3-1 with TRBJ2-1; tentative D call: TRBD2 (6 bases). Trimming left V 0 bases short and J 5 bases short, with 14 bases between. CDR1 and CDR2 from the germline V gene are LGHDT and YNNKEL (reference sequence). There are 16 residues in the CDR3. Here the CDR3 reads CASSQDRRATNNEQFF. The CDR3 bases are TGTGCCAGCAGCCAAGACCGGAGGGCCACCAACAATGAGCAGTTCTTC.

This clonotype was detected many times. CDR3 DNA sequence: TGTGCCATCAGGGTAACAGGGGGCGAAAGCGGTGAGCGGAGCTACGAGCAGTACTTC. It codes for CAIRVTGGESGERSYEQYF. This chain joins TRBV10-3 and TRBJ2-7; 9 bases agree with TRBD1. With V trimmed by 6 bases and J by 3 bases, 21 bases remained unmatched. The CDR3 runs to 19 residues. The germline V gene has CDR1 ENHRY and CDR2 SYGVKD.

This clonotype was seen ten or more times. The CDR3, as DNA: TGCGCCAGCAGCCAAGATACCTCTTGGGGTGAGGAGACCCAGTACTTC. It yields the protein CASSQDTSWGEETQYF. The chain employs TRBV4-3 and TRBJ2-5; D is uncertain. Germline V gives CDR1 LGHNA, CDR2 YSLEER. The CDR3 extends over 16 amino acids. Trimming pared 0 bases from V and 5 bases from J, leaving 16 bases between.

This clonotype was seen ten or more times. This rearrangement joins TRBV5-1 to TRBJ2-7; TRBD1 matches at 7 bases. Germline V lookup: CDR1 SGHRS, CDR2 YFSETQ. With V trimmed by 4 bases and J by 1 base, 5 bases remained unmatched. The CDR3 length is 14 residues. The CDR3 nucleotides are TGCGCCAGCAGCGTGACAGGGAGATCCTACGAGCAGTACTTC. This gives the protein CASSVTGRSYEQYF.

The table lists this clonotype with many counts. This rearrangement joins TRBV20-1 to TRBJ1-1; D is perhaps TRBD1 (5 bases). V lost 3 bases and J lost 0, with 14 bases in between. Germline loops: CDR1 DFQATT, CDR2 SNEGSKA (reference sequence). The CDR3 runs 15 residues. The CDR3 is CSARRRGSMNTEAFF. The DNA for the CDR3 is TGCAGTGCTAGGAGGAGGGGCTCCATGAACACTGAAGCTTTCTTT.

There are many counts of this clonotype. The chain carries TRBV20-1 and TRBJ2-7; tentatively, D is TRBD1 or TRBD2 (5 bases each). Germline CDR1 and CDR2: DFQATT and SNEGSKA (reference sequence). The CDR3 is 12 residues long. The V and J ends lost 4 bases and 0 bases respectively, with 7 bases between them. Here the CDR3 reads CSATGRSYEQYF. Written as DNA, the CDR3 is TGCAGTGCTACGGGGCGCTCCTACGAGCAGTACTTC.

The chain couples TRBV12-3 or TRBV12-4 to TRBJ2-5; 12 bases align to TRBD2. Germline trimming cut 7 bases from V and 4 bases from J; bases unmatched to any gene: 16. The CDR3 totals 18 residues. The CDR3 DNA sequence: TGTGCCAGCAACTCAGATGGGGCTAGCGGGGGGGCCGGAGAGACCCAGTACTTC. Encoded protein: CASNSDGASGGAGETQYF.

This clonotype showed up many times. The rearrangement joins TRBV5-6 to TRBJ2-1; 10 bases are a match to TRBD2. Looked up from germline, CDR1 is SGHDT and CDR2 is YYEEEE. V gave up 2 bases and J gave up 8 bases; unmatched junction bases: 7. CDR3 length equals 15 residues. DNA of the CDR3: TGTGCCAGCAGCTTAGAACTAGCGGGAAGGGATGAGCAGTTCTTC. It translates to CASSLELAGRDEQFF.